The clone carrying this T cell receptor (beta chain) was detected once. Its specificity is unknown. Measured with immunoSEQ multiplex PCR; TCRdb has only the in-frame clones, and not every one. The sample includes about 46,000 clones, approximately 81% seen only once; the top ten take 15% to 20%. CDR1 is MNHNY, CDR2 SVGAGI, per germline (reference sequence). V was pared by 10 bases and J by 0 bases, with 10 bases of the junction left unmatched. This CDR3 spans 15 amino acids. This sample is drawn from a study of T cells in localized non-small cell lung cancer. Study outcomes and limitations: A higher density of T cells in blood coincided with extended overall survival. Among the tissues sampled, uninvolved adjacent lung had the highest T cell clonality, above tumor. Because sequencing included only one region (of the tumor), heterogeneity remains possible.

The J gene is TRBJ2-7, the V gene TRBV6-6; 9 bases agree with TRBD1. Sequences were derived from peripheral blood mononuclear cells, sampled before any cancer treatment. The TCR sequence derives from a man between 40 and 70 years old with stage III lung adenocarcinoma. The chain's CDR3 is CATTTWTGVSYEQYF. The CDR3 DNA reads TGTGCCACTACTACCTGGACAGGGGTCTCCTACGAGCAGTACTTC.